One TCR beta chain is described in this entry. Its specificity is not known. This sample was included in a study of beta chain features in type 1 diabetes. Of the isolated RNA, all was reverse transcribed, and so the sequenced material was expressed TCRB transcripts. The average output of naive, central memory and regulatory T cell samples was approximately 3.6 million reads. Some clones are missing from TCRdb's copy, which holds only in-frame ones; the method was immunoSEQ multiplex PCR. The profile covers 150,000 to 190,000 clones, with approximately 12% appearing a single time and under 2.5% taken by the ten largest. Whole-study findings and limits: Among patients with Type 1 diabetes, TCRB CDR3s were moderately but significantly shorter in every one of the four CD4+ subsets. Still unanswered here is whether HLA type influences TCRB rearrangement. Equally in patients and controls, shorter templates might have been favored by PCR.

V lost 0 bases and J lost 5; bases outside the gene matches: 4. Germline V lookup: CDR1 SGHRS, CDR2 YFSETQ. The CDR3 is 14 residues long. The receptor was isolated from a man younger than 35 in good health. The sample comprised central memory CD4+ T cells from blood. V gene TRBV5-1 combines with J gene TRBJ2-7; 8 nucleotides line up with TRBD2. CDR3 in DNA: TGCGCCAGCAGCTTGGACGGGAGGGGAGACGAGCAGTACTTC. Translation: CASSLDGRGDEQYF.